Below, one T cell receptor beta chain is given with its context. The CDR3 length is 16 residues. V was clipped by 8 bases and J by 3 bases; unmatched bases: 15. Germline V CDR1 and CDR2: SNHLY, FYNNEI. The sample's treatment: some 20 received Ad26.COV2.S at low or high dose, single or two shots; five or six received placebo; per-sample allocation not given. Following the first vaccine or placebo injection, samples were taken on day 63. The sample comes from a study of Ad26.COV2.S vaccination and SARS-CoV-2 variants. The method was immunoSEQ multiplex PCR; TCRdb's version includes in-frame clones alone and lacks a portion of them. Altogether about 440,000 clones are present, 90% being singletons, with the ten largest covering about 4.5%.

Source: peripheral blood, taken in a trial of Ad26.COV2.S vaccine versus placebo. The origin of this receptor is a person between 18 and 59 years old who received the Ad26.COV2.S COVID-19 vaccine or a placebo. The chain has TRBV2 and TRBJ1-1; 7 nucleotides match TRBD1. CDR3 bases: TGTGCCAGCCTTGCGAGTAGACAGGGTGAGGACACTGAAGCTTTCTTT. As protein: CASLASRQGEDTEAFF.